This T cell receptor beta chain was found in a study of blood T cell repertoires in COVID-19. At the level of the study: Some COVID-19 samples were acute and others convalescent; all came from the United States, Italy and Spain.

Across under 25 US areas, participants ranged in age from about 18 to 90 years. Allocation to cohorts depended on clinical history reported by the participants. The CDR3 totals 14 residues. V lost 3 bases, J lost 4 bases, and 15 bases lay in between. Germline V gene sequence: CDR1 GTSNPN, CDR2 SVGIG (reference sequence). The assay was immunoSEQ multiplex PCR, and TCRdb's table has in-frame clones only and misses some. The repertoire holds more than 150,000 clones, with more than 75% as singletons. What was sequenced was PBMCs or T cells enriched from blood (not recorded which). The V call is TRBV30, the J call TRBJ1-1; the D is unclear. The TCR sequence derives from a woman between 45 and 65 years old who had recovered from COVID-19. CDR3 region: CAWRARRVGTEAFF. The CDR3 DNA is TGTGCCTGGAGGGCACGCCGGGTCGGCACTGAAGCTTTCTTT.